Listed below are T cell receptor beta chains from one sample, sequenced in a study of blood T cell repertoires in COVID-19. The repertoire was sequenced with immunoSEQ multiplex PCR; TCRdb's copy has only in-frame clones and lacks some. This table has tens of thousands of clones, around 77% appearing once. Specimen: peripheral blood. These receptors were collected from a man at least 80 years old with active or convalescent COVID-19. Both conserved end residues are part of each CDR3.

v_call: TRBV11-2; cdr3_length: 16; cdr3_aa: CASSFTGTSGFNEQFF
v_call: TRBV6-2/TRBV6-3; cdr3_length: 14; cdr3_aa: CASTPRQSSYEQYF
v_call: TRBV7-3; cdr3_length: 14; cdr3_aa: CASRPAGGPDTQYF
v_call: TRBV6-5; cdr3_length: 12; cdr3_aa: CATQGAKNIQYF
v_call: TRBV9; cdr3_length: 14; cdr3_aa: CASSLGGNDETQYF
v_call: TRBV4-3; cdr3_length: 15; cdr3_aa: CASSQDRGVGYGYTF
v_call: TRBV6-1; cdr3_length: 19; cdr3_aa: CASSGPTGQGRMRNQPQHF
v_call: TRBV30; cdr3_length: 14; cdr3_aa: CAWSFGSSNQPQHF
v_call: TRBV5-1; cdr3_length: 15; cdr3_aa: CASSLGQTVNTEAFF
v_call: TRBV12-5; cdr3_length: 15; cdr3_aa: CASGPGQGVVNEQFF
v_call: TRBV29-1; cdr3_length: 12; cdr3_aa: CSVTEGSYEQYF